This entry lists 2 T cell receptor beta chains sequenced from one sample in a study of cytomegalovirus exposure and HLA in healthy donors. The PCR made use of 60 Vbeta and 13 Jbeta primers. Sequenced by immunoSEQ multiplex PCR; TCRdb stores in-frame clones only, minus some. Of over 150,000 clones listed, 75% to 90% are singletons. Sample: PBMCs. The receptors come from a male donor in good health and CMV-seronegative.

V gene TRBV10-3 combines with J gene TRBJ2-2, with 8 bases that match TRBD2. V gave up 0 bases and J gave up 0 bases; unmatched junction bases: 6. From germline, CDR1 is ENHRY and CDR2 SYGVKD. The CDR3 sequence is 18 residues long. The CDR3 here is CAISESSGGAANTGELFF. In nucleotides, the CDR3 is TGTGCCATCAGTGAGTCAAGCGGGGGTGCCGCGAACACCGGGGAGCTGTTTTTT.

The chain combines TRBV4-1 with TRBJ2-3; 8 bases agree with TRBD2. J lost 0 bases, V lost 3 bases, and 2 bases had no gene match. This CDR3 region has 15 residues. Germline V gives CDR1 MGHRA, CDR2 YSYEKL. CDR3 sequence: CASSQRGASTDTQYF. The CDR3 DNA is TGCGCCAGCAGCCAGCGGGGGGCTAGCACAGATACGCAGTATTTT.